A selection of T cell receptor beta chains follows, all from one sample in a study of shared clonotypes between healthy human individuals. Produced via immunoSEQ multiplex PCR; TCRdb's table is partial and in-frame only. This table holds some 350,000 clones, roughly 70% found once. Sequencing was performed on memory CD4+ T cells sorted from blood. All receptors come from a man aged 25-45 years in good health. Both conserved end residues are part of each CDR3. A D gene is named only where the DNA matches it firmly. A row's size may be missing; if present it is once, few, many or a size class.

DNA	CDR3	J	size	D	V
TGTGCCAGCAGTCGGACTAGCGGTTACGAGCAGTACTTC	CASSRTSGYEQYF	TRBJ2-7	many	TRBD2	TRBV28
TGCGCCAGCAGCCGTACTAGCGGGAGAGATACGCAGTATTTT	CASSRTSGRDTQYF	TRBJ2-3	NA	TRBD2	TRBV5-1
TGCGCCAGCAGTCCAGGACAGTCCTACGAGCAGTACTTC	CASSPGQSYEQYF	TRBJ2-7	NA	NA	TRBV10-1
TGTGCCAGCAGACCTAGCCAAACAAACACAGATACGCAGTATTTT	CASRPSQTNTDTQYF	TRBJ2-3	NA	NA	TRBV7-2
TGTGCCAGTAAGGGAAGCGACCCCGGCACCGGGGAGCTGTTTTTT	CASKGSDPGTGELFF	TRBJ2-2	NA	NA	TRBV19
TGTGCCAGCTCACCCCAGCGAAACAATGAGCAGTTCTTC	CASSPQRNNEQFF	TRBJ2-1	NA	NA	TRBV18
TGTGCCAGCAGCCATAATTTCAATGAGCAGTTCTTC	CASSHNFNEQFF	TRBJ2-1	NA	NA	TRBV11-2
TGCGCCAGCAGCTTGGGCAGCACTAGCGGGATATACAATGAGCAGTTCTTC	CASSLGSTSGIYNEQFF	TRBJ2-1	NA	TRBD2	TRBV5-1
TGTGCCAGCAGCTTACGGGGGGGCTATGGCTACACCTTC	CASSLRGGYGYTF	TRBJ1-2	NA	NA	TRBV7-8
TGTGCCTCACAGGATTCTGGGGGCACCATATATTTT	CASQDSGGTIYF	TRBJ1-3	NA	NA	TRBV10-3
TGCGCCAGCAGCCAAGAAGGCAGGGGAGTGGACACTGAAGCTTTCTTT	CASSQEGRGVDTEAFF	TRBJ1-1	NA	NA	TRBV4-3
TGTGCCAGCAGCGAAACAGGGTTCACAGATACGCAGTATTTT	CASSETGFTDTQYF	TRBJ2-3	NA	NA	TRBV9
TGTGCCAGCAGCGGAGGGCCCCAGTCCGATACGCAGTATTTT	CASSGGPQSDTQYF	TRBJ2-3	NA	NA	TRBV5-4
TGTGCCAGCAGCTTAGGTTTTGCGGGGGCTACTCCCTACGAGCAGTACTTC	CASSLGFAGATPYEQYF	TRBJ2-7	NA	NA	TRBV11-2
TGTGCCAGCAGCCGAGGGGGCGCGGAAAACATTCAGTACTTC	CASSRGGAENIQYF	TRBJ2-4	NA	TRBD1	TRBV14
TGTGCCAGCAGCCAGACTCGGACAGAGGAGTACTTC	CASSQTRTEEYF	TRBJ2-5	NA	NA	TRBV5-6
TGTGCCAGCAGTTTTGAAAGCAATCAGCCCCAGCATTTT	CASSFESNQPQHF	TRBJ1-5	NA	NA	TRBV28
TGTGCCAGCAGCTTTCCTAGCGGGGACCAAGAGACCCAGTACTTC	CASSFPSGDQETQYF	TRBJ2-5	NA	TRBD2	TRBV5-4
TGTGCCAGCAGCTTAGTAGGTCGCAACAATGAGCAGTTCTTC	CASSLVGRNNEQFF	TRBJ2-1	NA	NA	TRBV7-9
TGCGCCAGCAGCTTGTCCTCTAAGCCCTACGAGCAGTACTTC	CASSLSSKPYEQYF	TRBJ2-7	NA	NA	TRBV5-1
TGTGCCAGCAGCTTGTTAGCGGGAGAGACCCAGTACTTC	CASSLLAGETQYF	TRBJ2-5	NA	TRBD2	TRBV5-4
TGTGCCTGGAGTTCCAATCTGACTCCCGTCCATCCCACAGATACGCAGTATTTT	CAWSSNLTPVHPTDTQYF	TRBJ2-3	many	NA	TRBV30
TGTGCCAGCAGCTTGGAGGGACTGGGCTACACCTTC	CASSLEGLGYTF	TRBJ1-2	many	NA	TRBV7-9